The 21 T cell receptor beta chains reported below all come from one sample, sequenced in a study of cytomegalovirus exposure and HLA in healthy donors. PCR was performed using 60 Vbeta and 13 Jbeta primers. Generated by immunoSEQ multiplex PCR, the TCRdb table keeps only in-frame clones and is missing some. This sample carries 65,000 to 85,000 clones, 65% to 70% of them seen once, and the ten largest clones take 13% to 15%. The specimen sequenced was PBMCs. The receptors originated from a male donor in good health and CMV-seropositive.

V is TRBV19 and J is TRBJ1-2; 7 bases line up with TRBD1. The CDR3 loop spans 14 amino acids. The trim removed 7 bases at V and 4 bases at J, leaving 9 bases unmatched. The germline gives CDR1 LNHDA, CDR2 SQIVND (reference sequence). This CDR3 reads CASTRRGAIYGYTF. In DNA form, the CDR3 reads TGTGCCAGTACTCGCAGGGGGGCAATCTATGGCTACACCTTC.

The rearrangement joins TRBV6-1 to TRBJ2-7, with 9 bases aligning to TRBD2. CDR1 and CDR2 from the germline V gene are MNHNS and SASEGT. With V trimmed by 7 bases and J by 0 bases, 4 bases remained unmatched. The CDR3 covers 14 residues. The CDR3 sequence: CASNIAGVSYEQYF. As DNA, the CDR3 is TGTGCCAGCAATATAGCGGGGGTCTCCTACGAGCAGTACTTC.

The J gene is TRBJ2-1, the V gene TRBV6-4; weak D call: TRBD2 (6 bases). The CDR3 has 15 residues. Germline values: CDR1 MRHNA, CDR2 SNTAGT. V was shortened by 3 bases and J by 0 bases, with 9 bases between the two germline ends. CDR3 residues: CASSEKAGSYNEQFF. The CDR3 DNA reads as TGTGCCAGCAGTGAAAAAGCGGGCTCCTACAATGAGCAGTTCTTC.

The genes are TRBV4-2 and TRBJ2-2, with 8 bases fitting TRBD2. With V trimmed by 1 base and J by 7 bases, 8 bases remained unmatched. Germline V CDR1 and CDR2: LGHNA, YNFKEQ. The CDR3 consists of 16 residues. CDR3 coding DNA: TGTGCCAGCAGCCAAGTTTACGGCGGGAGGAGCGGGGAGCTGTTTTTT. Protein product: CASSQVYGGRSGELFF.

This clone occurred a few times. The sample carries other DNA sequences with the same CDR3. In DNA form, the CDR3 reads TGTGCCAGCAGTTACTCGAGCGGGAGTGGGGCCAACGTCCTGACTTTC. Protein: CASSYSSGSGANVLTF. The genes are TRBV6-5 and TRBJ2-6, with 8 nucleotides matching TRBD2. Germline V gives CDR1 MNHEY, CDR2 SVGAGI. The J segment lost 3 bases and the V segment lost 0 bases, leaving 1 base of the junction unmatched. CDR3 size: 16 residues.

The rearrangement uses TRBV11-2 and TRBJ1-1; the D gene is possibly TRBD1 (5 bases). The germline gives CDR1 SGHAT, CDR2 FQNNGV. This CDR3 spans 15 amino acids. The V and J ends lost 0 bases and 8 bases respectively, with 16 bases between them. CDR3 DNA: TGTGCCAGCAGCTTAGATTTGGTAATGGCAGGGGAAGCTTTCTTT. This encodes CASSLDLVMAGEAFF.

J is TRBJ2-7 and V is TRBV19; TRBD1 matches at 9 bases. From germline, CDR1 is LNHDA and CDR2 SQIVND (reference sequence). The CDR3 length is 13 residues. The J segment lost 0 bases and the V segment lost 6 bases, leaving 0 bases of the junction unmatched. The CDR3 DNA sequence: TGTGCCAGTAGGGACAGGGGCTCCTACGAGCAGTACTTC. As protein: CASRDRGSYEQYF.

The chain uses TRBV4-2 and TRBJ2-7; possibly TRBD2 for D (6 bases). V was shortened by 3 bases and J by 0 bases, with 6 bases between the two germline ends. The CDR3 sequence is 13 residues long. The germline V gene encodes CDR1 LGHNA and CDR2 YNFKEQ. CDR3 amino acids: CASSQTSSYEQYF. In nucleotides, the CDR3 is TGTGCCAGCAGCCAGACTAGCTCCTACGAGCAGTACTTC.

The rearrangement joins TRBV11-3 to TRBJ2-7, with D possibly being TRBD1 (5 bases). The V and J ends lost 6 bases and 6 bases respectively, with 15 bases between them. Germline loops: CDR1 SGHNT, CDR2 YENEEA. CDR3 length: 13 residues. In nucleotides, the CDR3 is TGTGCCAGCAGTACAGGTCCCCTAGGCGAGCAGTACTTC. Residues: CASSTGPLGEQYF.

This clone has more than one count but fewer than ten. The chain couples TRBV30 to TRBJ1-5; a weak D match, TRBD1 (5 bases). This CDR3 has 15 residues. Germline CDR1 GTSNPN, CDR2 SVGIG (reference sequence). Between the trimmed V and J ends, which lost 0 bases and 7 bases, there was a span of 16 bases. The CDR3 sequence is CAWSVPQRGRQPQHF. CDR3 nucleotide sequence: TGTGCCTGGAGTGTACCTCAGCGGGGACGCCAGCCCCAGCATTTT.

The chain combines TRBV12-5 with TRBJ1-1; D perhaps matches TRBD1 (5 bases). Per the germline V gene, CDR1 is LGHNT and CDR2 is FRNRAP. There are 14 residues in the CDR3. Between the trimmed V and J ends, which lost 6 bases and 1 base, there was a span of 12 bases. CDR3 in DNA: TGTGCTAGTGGGGGGGGGACTTGGAACACTGAAGCTTTCTTT. This sequence encodes CASGGGTWNTEAFF. The entire variable domain, with the rest obtained from reference TRBV12-5 and TRBJ1-1, is as follows: DARVTQTPRHKVTEMGQEVTMRCQPILGHNTVFWYRQTMMQGLELLAYFRNRAPLDDSGMPKDRFSAEMPDATLATLKIQPSEPRDSAVYFCASGGGTWNTEAFFGQGTRLTVV.

The gene calls are TRBV5-1 and TRBJ2-3; 7 nucleotides agree with TRBD1. The CDR3 contains 14 residues. Germline values: CDR1 SGHRS, CDR2 YFSETQ. The V and J ends lost 4 bases and 2 bases, in that order; junction bases with no gene match: 4. CDR3 sequence reads: CASSRGQITDTQYF. CDR3 nucleotides: TGCGCCAGCAGCCGGGGACAGATCACAGATACGCAGTATTTT.

The J gene is TRBJ2-1, the V gene TRBV5-1, with TRBD2 matching over 10 bases. CDR1 is SGHRS, CDR2 YFSETQ, per germline. The CDR3 loop spans 19 amino acids. The ends lost 4 bases at V and 3 bases at J; junction bases unmatched: 16. The CDR3 spells CASSSGVVAGGPLYNEQFF. The CDR3 DNA sequence: TGCGCCAGCAGCAGTGGTGTAGTAGCGGGGGGTCCCCTCTACAATGAGCAGTTCTTC.

This chain links TRBV29-1 with TRBJ2-5; TRBD2 agrees at 12 bases. This CDR3 is 14 amino acids long. Germline V lookup: CDR1 SQVTM, CDR2 ANQGSEA. The V gene end was trimmed by 7 bases and the J gene end by 7 bases; junction bases not matched to a gene: 10. CDR3 in DNA: TGCAGCGGACGACTAGCGGGAGTTTTGGGGACCCAGTACTTC. This gives the protein CSGRLAGVLGTQYF.

This clone was detected a few times. This chain connects TRBV29-1 to TRBJ2-7, with a tentative D call TRBD2 (6 bases). Germline-derived CDR1 and CDR2 are SQVTM and ANQGSEA. There are 12 residues in the CDR3. V was cut by 6 bases and J by 1 base, with 10 bases left in between. The CDR3 spells CSVGTHSYEQYF. CDR3 nucleotides: TGCAGCGTGGGGACTCATTCCTACGAGCAGTACTTC.

This clone was recorded a few times. The J gene is TRBJ1-1, the V gene TRBV5-1, with D perhaps TRBD1 (6 bases). Per the germline V gene, CDR1 is SGHRS and CDR2 is YFSETQ. The CDR3 loop spans 14 amino acids. The V and J ends lost 4 bases and 7 bases respectively, with 17 bases between them. Here the CDR3 reads CASSQNTGLGEAFF. The CDR3 DNA sequence: TGCGCCAGCAGCCAGAATACAGGGCTGGGTGAAGCTTTCTTT.

The rearrangement joins TRBV4-2 to TRBJ2-7; TRBD2 might be the D (6 bases). The CDR3 length is 15 residues. Deletions cut 1 base from V and 2 bases from J, with 12 bases between. The germline CDR1 and CDR2 sequences are LGHNA and YNFKEQ. In nucleotides, the CDR3 is TGTGCCAGCAGCCAAGTAGAAGGGAGGACCTACGAGCAGTACTTC. Protein: CASSQVEGRTYEQYF.

V is TRBV25-1 and J is TRBJ1-2; 9 bases align to TRBD1. V dropped 8 bases and J dropped 5; count of bases not matched to a gene: 9. Germline assignment: CDR1 MGHDK and CDR2 SYGVNS. The CDR3 has 14 amino acids. The CDR3 protein is CASSETGGSYGYTF. The DNA for the CDR3 is TGTGCCAGCTCCGAGACAGGGGGATCTTATGGCTACACCTTC.

The rearrangement joins TRBV9 to TRBJ2-7, with 7 nucleotides matching TRBD1. This CDR3 has 15 amino acids. Germline loops: CDR1 SGDLS, CDR2 YYNGEE. Trimming cost V 4 bases and J 5 bases; bases outside gene matches: 12. CDR3 residues: CASSPTGQVFHEQYF. In DNA, the CDR3 is TGTGCCAGCAGCCCGACAGGACAGGTCTTCCACGAGCAGTACTTC.

The chain joins TRBV6-1 to TRBJ1-2; D possibly corresponds to TRBD1 (5 bases). The V gene's germline CDR1 is MNHNS and CDR2 SASEGT. V lost 5 bases to trimming and J lost 6 bases, with 10 bases between them. The CDR3 runs 12 residues. This CDR3 reads CASSWGENGYTF. The CDR3, as DNA: TGTGCCAGCAGTTGGGGGGAGAATGGCTACACCTTC.

The J gene is TRBJ2-1, the V gene TRBV19; TRBD2 agrees at 8 bases. The CDR3 extends over 15 amino acids. V trimming: 4 bases; J trimming: 7 bases; junction bases outside the gene matches: 9. The germline gives CDR1 LNHDA, CDR2 SQIVND (reference sequence). DNA for the CDR3: TGTGCCAGTAGTACCCAAGCGGGAGTGGGGAATGAGCAGTTCTTC. It yields the protein CASSTQAGVGNEQFF.